The 21 T cell receptor beta chains below come from one sample, sequenced in a study of blood T cell repertoires in COVID-19. Libraries were prepared by immunoSEQ multiplex PCR; TCRdb keeps only in-frame clonotypes and omits some of them. The table has approximately 130,000 clones, roughly four fifths seen once. The specimen was PBMCs or T cells enriched from blood (not recorded which). The receptors shown here come from a man aged 25-45 years who had recovered from COVID-19.

The chain uses TRBV10-1 and TRBJ2-7; 15 bases are a match to TRBD2. J gave up 2 bases and V 11 bases, and 10 bases lay outside the gene matches. This CDR3 has 16 amino acids. The V gene's germline CDR1 is WNHNN and CDR2 SYGVQD (reference sequence). CDR3 nucleotide sequence: TGCGCCGGTTCGGGACTAGCGGGAGGTGGGGCCTACGAGCAGTACTTC. This codes for CAGSGLAGGGAYEQYF.

This rearrangement joins TRBV5-1 to TRBJ1-1; 7 nucleotides match TRBD1. Germline CDR1 is SGHRS and CDR2 is YFSETQ. This CDR3 region has 14 residues. V shed 3 bases and J 0 bases; nucleotides not matched to a gene: 2. The CDR3 sequence is CASSSTGMNTEAFF. CDR3 sequence (DNA): TGCGCCAGCAGCTCGACAGGGATGAACACTGAAGCTTTCTTT.

The rearrangement links TRBV19 to TRBJ2-1, with 8 positions matching TRBD1. J lost 1 base, V lost 4 bases, and 6 bases had no gene match. Germline CDR1 is LNHDA and CDR2 is SQIVND (reference sequence). The CDR3 loop spans 16 amino acids. For the CDR3, the DNA is TGTGCCAGTAGTAAGCGGACAGGGTCGTCCTACAATGAGCAGTTCTTC. This gives the protein CASSKRTGSSYNEQFF.

This clone appeared once. The chain recombines TRBV5-6 with TRBJ2-7, with 7 bases matching TRBD1. CDR3 size: 17 residues. The V gene's germline CDR1 is SGHDT and CDR2 YYEEEE. The ends lost 0 bases at V and 3 bases at J; junction bases unmatched: 12. The CDR3 DNA sequence: TGTGCCAGCAGCTTGGGGGCAAGGGGGCTTCTCTACTACGAGCAGTACTTC. Its protein is CASSLGARGLLYYEQYF.

The chain carries TRBV7-3 and TRBJ2-2, with unresolved D. Trimming cost V 4 bases and J 8 bases, with 8 bases left between them. The germline gives CDR1 SGHTA, CDR2 FQGTGA. CDR3 size: 12 residues. This chain's CDR3 is CASSSNWGELFF. In nucleotides, the CDR3 is TGTGCCAGCAGCTCAAACTGGGGGGAGCTGTTTTTT.

About this clone itself: The sample holds other DNA sequences that translate to the same CDR3. V usage is TRBV5-4 and J usage is TRBJ2-1; D is perhaps TRBD2 (7 bases). CDR1 and CDR2 (germline): SGHNT, YYREEE (reference sequence). The V and J ends lost 2 bases and 5 bases respectively, with 14 bases between them. The CDR3 has 15 residues. The chain's CDR3 is CASSFIGGRNNEQFF. The DNA of the CDR3 is TGTGCCAGCAGCTTTATCGGGGGGCGCAACAATGAGCAGTTCTTC. The variable domain in full, completed from reference TRBV5-4 and TRBJ2-1, reads ETGVTQSPTHLIKTRGQQVTLRCSSQSGHNTVSWYQQALGQGPQFIFQYYREEENGRGNFPPRFSGLQFPNYSSELNVNALELDDSALYLCASSFIGGRNNEQFFGPGTRLTVL.

This chain joins TRBV10-3 and TRBJ1-4; 10 bases agree with TRBD1. V shed 6 bases and J 8 bases; nucleotides not matched to a gene: 6. The CDR3 is 14 amino acids. Per germline, CDR1 ENHRY and CDR2 SYGVKD. CDR3 residues: CAIRGDRGGEKLFF. CDR3 sequence (DNA): TGTGCCATCAGGGGGGACAGGGGAGGCGAAAAACTGTTTTTT.

The DNA for the CDR3 is TGTGCCAGCAGTACCGGACAGGGAGACTATGGCTACACCTTC. Translation gives CASSTGQGDYGYTF. The chain combines TRBV27 with TRBJ1-2; 8 nucleotides match TRBD1. Germline-derived CDR1 and CDR2 are MNHEY and SMNVEV (reference sequence). Germline trimming cut 5 bases from V and 3 bases from J; bases unmatched to any gene: 5. The CDR3 length is 14 residues.

V usage is TRBV2 and J usage is TRBJ2-6; TRBD2 might be the D (5 bases). Germline V CDR1 and CDR2: SNHLY, FYNNEI. CDR3 length equals 17 residues. Trimming removed 4 bases from V and 0 bases from J, with 13 bases in between. The DNA of the CDR3 is TGTGCCAGCAGTGCGGAGACGGGGAGCTCTGGGGCCAACGTCCTGACTTTC. As protein: CASSAETGSSGANVLTF.

J is TRBJ2-3 and V is TRBV2; D might be TRBD1 (8 bases). CDR1 is SNHLY and CDR2 is FYNNEI in the germline V gene. There are 16 residues in the CDR3. Trimming pared 7 bases from V and 3 bases from J, leaving 20 bases between. This CDR3 is CASTDRTGRGTDTQYF. CDR3 nucleotides: TGTGCCAGCACCGATAGGACAGGGAGGGGTACAGATACGCAGTATTTT.

The genes are TRBV19 and TRBJ2-5; 10 bases match TRBD1. Germline CDR1 reads LNHDA; CDR2 reads SQIVND (reference sequence). There are 15 residues in the CDR3. J gave up 4 bases and V 7 bases, and 9 bases lay outside the gene matches. The chain's CDR3 is CASNDIGQGVETQYF. CDR3 DNA: TGTGCCAGTAATGATATTGGACAGGGGGTAGAGACCCAGTACTTC. The complete variable domain, with remaining parts taken from reference TRBV19 and TRBJ2-5, reads DGGITQSPKYLFRKEGQNVTLSCEQNLNHDAMYWYRQDPGQGLRLIYYSQIVNDFQKGDIAEGYSVSREKKESFPLTVTSAQKNPTAFYLCASNDIGQGVETQYFGPGTRLLVL.

The chain combines TRBV2 with TRBJ2-5; D may be TRBD1 (8 bases). Trimming pared 2 bases from V and 1 base from J, leaving 14 bases between. There are 16 residues in the CDR3. Germline V gives CDR1 SNHLY, CDR2 FYNNEI. In nucleotides, the CDR3 is TGTGCCAGCAGTGAAAGGGAGGGACAGGCCCAAGAGACCCAGTACTTC. Protein product: CASSEREGQAQETQYF.

The chain's CDR3 is CASSVDGSYNEQFF. As DNA, the CDR3 is TGTGCCAGCAGCGTAGACGGGAGTTACAATGAGCAGTTCTTC. The chain is built from TRBV9 and TRBJ2-1, with D possibly matching TRBD2 (6 bases). Germline V lookup: CDR1 SGDLS, CDR2 YYNGEE. The CDR3 has 14 amino acids. The V end lost 0 bases, the J end lost 4 bases, and 8 bases lay between the germline ends.

The V gene is TRBV30, the J gene TRBJ2-7; 14 bases are shared with TRBD2. The CDR3 length is 15 residues. Germline CDR1 reads GTSNPN; CDR2 reads SVGIG (reference sequence). J gave up 5 bases and V 2 bases, and 5 bases lay outside the gene matches. The CDR3 is CAWSSGLAGVNEQYF. CDR3 coding DNA: TGTGCCTGGAGTTCGGGACTAGCGGGAGTCAACGAGCAGTACTTC.

The genes are TRBV7-3 and TRBJ2-1; 11 positions agree with TRBD2. Losses at the gene ends were 3 bases for V and 4 bases for J; bases not matched to a gene: 2. Germline V gene lookup returns CDR1 SGHTA and CDR2 FQGTGA. The CDR3 is 15 amino acids. The CDR3 bases are TGTGCCAGCAGCTTGGGACTAGCGGAGTACAATGAGCAGTTCTTC. Amino acid sequence: CASSLGLAEYNEQFF.

Written as DNA, the CDR3 is TGTGCCAGTAGCCCACTAGCGGGGGGCTCGAATGAGCAGTTCTTC. This codes for CASSPLAGGSNEQFF. J is TRBJ2-1 and V is TRBV6-5; 12 nucleotides line up with TRBD2. This CDR3 has 15 residues. V shed 9 bases and J 7 bases; nucleotides not matched to a gene: 10. CDR1 and CDR2 (germline): MNHEY, SVGAGI.

The V call is TRBV5-1, the J call TRBJ1-6, with D tentatively TRBD1 (5 bases). Trimming pared 0 bases from V and 7 bases from J, leaving 8 bases between. Germline CDR1 reads SGHRS; CDR2 reads YFSETQ. The CDR3 loop spans 14 amino acids. The CDR3 here is CASSLGSGNSPLHF. The CDR3 nucleotides are TGCGCCAGCAGCTTGGGGTCAGGGAATTCACCCCTCCACTTT.

The rearrangement uses TRBV5-1 and TRBJ1-2; D gene uncertain. This CDR3 is built from 13 residues. Germline V gene data show CDR1 as SGHRS and CDR2 as YFSETQ. Trimming took off 0 bases at V and 7 bases at J, with 10 bases between the two ends. The CDR3 bases are TGCGCCAGCAGCTTGGTGGTGGGCCGTGGCTACACCTTC. Encoded protein: CASSLVVGRGYTF.

The V gene is TRBV5-1, the J gene TRBJ2-3; 9 nucleotides align to TRBD2. Germline CDR1 reads SGHRS; CDR2 reads YFSETQ. J gave up 3 bases and V 2 bases, and 10 bases lay outside the gene matches. The CDR3 totals 17 residues. CDR3 nucleotide sequence: TGCGCCAGCAGCTTAGCCTCTAGCGGGACTTCGACAGATACGCAGTATTTT. Protein: CASSLASSGTSTDTQYF.

This chain uses TRBV3-1 (or the pseudogene TRBV3-2) with TRBJ2-3, with TRBD2 matching 9 bases. Trimming at V came to 1 base and at J to 6 bases, leaving 5 bases not matched to a gene. The CDR3 runs 15 residues. Germline CDR1 is LGHDT and CDR2 is YNNKEL (reference sequence). The CDR3 nucleotides read TGTGCCAGCAGCCAAGTGCGGGGGGGCCTTGATACGCAGTATTTT. Translation: CASSQVRGGLDTQYF.

This clone appeared a single time. This chain connects TRBV7-9 to TRBJ2-3; 12 bases agree with TRBD1. CDR1 and CDR2 from the germline V gene are SEHNR and FQNEAQ (reference sequence). Trimming at V came to 5 bases and at J to 4 bases, leaving 4 bases not matched to a gene. The CDR3 loop spans 15 amino acids. DNA of the CDR3: TGTGCCAGCAGCCGGGACAGGGGGCAACCAGATACGCAGTATTTT. Its protein product is CASSRDRGQPDTQYF.